These 22 T cell receptor beta chains share one sample of origin, sequenced in a study of blood T cell repertoires in COVID-19. TCRdb's table, derived via immunoSEQ multiplex PCR, lists solely in-frame clones and lacks some. The data hold about 100,000 clones, with roughly 90% observed a single time. Sequenced sample: peripheral blood. The receptors here all came from a man aged 55-75 years with acute or convalescent COVID-19.

This clone is a singleton in its sample. The same CDR3 also results from other DNA sequences found in this sample. This chain uses TRBV10-3 with TRBJ1-5; TRBD1 agrees at 7 bases. Trimming at V came to 0 bases and at J to 1 base, leaving 3 bases not matched to a gene. In germline, CDR1 is ENHRY, CDR2 SYGVKD. The CDR3 length is 16 residues. The CDR3 DNA reads as TGTGCCATCAGTGAGTCGAGGGGGCCGAGCAATCAGCCCCAGCATTTT. Translated: CAISESRGPSNQPQHF.

The V and J genes are TRBV28 and TRBJ1-1; 10 bases align to TRBD1. This CDR3 contains 15 residues. V lost 3 bases to trimming and J lost 6 bases; unmatched junction nucleotides: 7. Germline CDR1 MDHEN, CDR2 SYDVKM. CDR3 in amino acids: CASSFPGQGGSEAFF. CDR3 nucleotides: TGTGCCAGCAGTTTTCCCGGACAGGGGGGGTCTGAAGCTTTCTTT. Complete variable domain (other parts from reference TRBV28 and TRBJ1-1): DVKVTQSSRYLVKRTGEKVFLECVQDMDHENMFWYRQDPGLGLRLIYFSYDVKMKEKGDIPEGYSVSREKKERFSLILESASTNQTSMYLCASSFPGQGGSEAFFGQGTRLTVV.

The chain recombines TRBV19 with TRBJ1-5, with 8 bases aligning to TRBD1. The CDR3 is made up of 14 amino acids. V was pared by 5 bases and J by 5 bases, with 5 bases of the junction left unmatched. The germline V gene has CDR1 LNHDA and CDR2 SQIVND (reference sequence). In nucleotides, the CDR3 is TGTGCCAGTAGTCCCGGACAGGGATATCAGCCCCAGCATTTT. Translated, it gives CASSPGQGYQPQHF.

Of note for this clone: Additional DNA sequences in this sample encode the identical CDR3. The chain is built from TRBV28 and TRBJ1-1; TRBD1 might be the D (5 bases). The V end was cut by 6 bases, the J end by 4 bases, with 15 bases between. The CDR3 runs to 14 residues. Germline V gene data show CDR1 as MDHEN and CDR2 as SYDVKM. The DNA of the CDR3 is TGTGCCAGCAGCCTAAGACGGGGGGGCACTGAAGCTTTCTTT. It specifies CASSLRRGGTEAFF. Drawing the rest from reference TRBV28 and TRBJ1-1, the complete variable domain is DVKVTQSSRYLVKRTGEKVFLECVQDMDHENMFWYRQDPGLGLRLIYFSYDVKMKEKGDIPEGYSVSREKKERFSLILESASTNQTSMYLCASSLRRGGTEAFFGQGTRLTVV.

The chain uses TRBV3-1 (or the pseudogene TRBV3-2) and TRBJ1-5; TRBD1 might be the D (6 bases). The V gene lost 2 bases and the J gene lost 1 base, with 9 bases spanning the gap. The CDR3 is made up of 15 amino acids. Germline V lookup: CDR1 LGHDT, CDR2 YNNKEL (reference sequence). CDR3 DNA: TGTGCCAGCAGCCAAACCCAGGGGAGCAATCAGCCCCAGCATTTT. Amino acids: CASSQTQGSNQPQHF.

The V gene is TRBV11-2, the J gene TRBJ2-7; D call uncertain. The length of the CDR3 is 17 residues. The germline CDR1 and CDR2 sequences are SGHAT and FQNNGV. V dropped 5 bases and J dropped 2 bases, with 22 bases sitting between them. DNA of the CDR3: TGTGCCAGCAGCCCGTTCACACGACCTAGTAACACCTACGAGCAGTACTTC. Translation gives CASSPFTRPSNTYEQYF. Combining the CDR3 with reference TRBV11-2 and TRBJ2-7 gives the whole variable domain EAGVAQSPRYKIIEKRQSVAFWCNPISGHATLYWYQQILGQGPKLLIQFQNNGVVDDSQLPKDRFSAERLKGVDSTLKIQPAKLEDSAVYLCASSPFTRPSNTYEQYFGPGTRLTVT.

The V call is TRBV24-1, the J call TRBJ1-2; TRBD1 agrees at 9 bases. The V gene's germline CDR1 is KGHDR and CDR2 SFDVKD. V gave up 2 bases and J gave up 5 bases; unmatched junction bases: 8. The CDR3 runs 16 residues. The CDR3 DNA follows: TGTGCCACCAGTGATTGGGGACAGGGAAGAAATTATGGCTACACCTTC. As protein: CATSDWGQGRNYGYTF.

This clone came up once. This rearrangement joins TRBV11-2 to TRBJ2-5; 10 positions match TRBD2. The CDR3 spans 14 residues. The germline gives CDR1 SGHAT, CDR2 FQNNGV. V shed 4 bases, J shed 5 bases, and the junction held 4 bases outside the gene matches. The CDR3 spells CASSSGLAMETQYF. CDR3 sequence (DNA): TGTGCCAGCAGCTCGGGACTAGCGATGGAGACCCAGTACTTC.

V usage is TRBV29-1 and J usage is TRBJ2-1, with TRBD2 as a possible D gene (6 bases). The CDR3 sequence is 11 residues long. Trimming pared 8 bases from V and 4 bases from J, leaving 9 bases between. In germline, CDR1 is SQVTM, CDR2 ANQGSEA. CDR3 sequence (DNA): TGCAGCTCCGGGACTTACAATGAGCAGTTCTTC. Translating gives CSSGTYNEQFF.

The DNA for the CDR3 is TGTGCCAGCAGCTTAGGGCTAGCGCATTACAATGAGCAGTTCTTC. This sequence encodes CASSLGLAHYNEQFF. The chain recombines TRBV11-3 with TRBJ2-1; a weak D match, TRBD2 (6 bases). The CDR3 has 15 residues. The V end lost 1 base, the J end lost 4 bases, and 11 bases lay between the germline ends. The V gene's germline CDR1 is SGHNT and CDR2 YENEEA. Using reference TRBV11-3 and TRBJ2-1 for the parts outside the CDR3, the full variable domain is EAGVVQSPRYKIIEKKQPVAFWCNPISGHNTLYWYLQNLGQGPELLIRYENEEAVDDSQLPKDRFSAERLKGVDSTLKIQPAELGDSAVYLCASSLGLAHYNEQFFGPGTRLTVL.

This clone was detected once. The chain has TRBV2 and TRBJ2-7; D gene uncertain. This CDR3 has 14 amino acids. Trimming stripped 3 bases from V and 0 bases from J, with 9 bases between. From germline, CDR1 is SNHLY and CDR2 FYNNEI. Here the CDR3 reads CASSEWPLSYEQYF. CDR3 DNA: TGTGCCAGCAGTGAGTGGCCCCTCTCCTACGAGCAGTACTTC.

V is TRBV9 and J is TRBJ2-1; no reliable D call. The CDR3 totals 12 residues. The germline V and J ends were trimmed by 2 bases and 7 bases, with 7 bases remaining between them. CDR1 SGDLS and CDR2 YYNGEE come from the germline V gene. CDR3 DNA: TGTGCCAGCAGCGTCTCCGGGAATGAGCAGTTCTTC. Amino acid sequence: CASSVSGNEQFF.

V usage is TRBV6-2 or TRBV6-3 and J usage is TRBJ1-5, with a weak D call TRBD1 (5 bases). The germline gives CDR1 MNHEY, CDR2 SVGEGT. V lost 0 bases to trimming and J lost 0 bases, with 12 bases between them. This CDR3 is built from 17 residues. The CDR3, as DNA: TGTGCCAGCAGTTACTCGATTCCAGGGAATAGCAATCAGCCCCAGCATTTT. The encoded protein is CASSYSIPGNSNQPQHF.

The chain carries TRBV5-4 and TRBJ2-3, with D possibly TRBD1 on 5 matching bases. Germline V gives CDR1 SGHNT, CDR2 YYREEE (reference sequence). This CDR3 is 16 amino acids long. V was shortened by 4 bases and J by 0 bases, with 15 bases between the two germline ends. CDR3 sequence (DNA): TGTGCCAGCAGCCAAGCAGGGTCCTCTAGCACAGATACGCAGTATTTT. Its protein is CASSQAGSSSTDTQYF. The complete variable domain, with remaining parts taken from reference TRBV5-4 and TRBJ2-3, reads ETGVTQSPTHLIKTRGQQVTLRCSSQSGHNTVSWYQQALGQGPQFIFQYYREEENGRGNFPPRFSGLQFPNYSSELNVNALELDDSALYLCASSQAGSSSTDTQYFGPGTRLTVL.

This chain joins TRBV13 and TRBJ2-6; D is ambiguous. The CDR3 runs to 16 residues. Germline V lookup: CDR1 PRHDT, CDR2 FYEKMQ (reference sequence). Between the trimmed V and J ends, which lost 5 bases and 0 bases, there was a span of 11 bases. In DNA, the CDR3 is TGTGCCAGCAGCCTTGCTGCAGGCTCTGGGGCCAACGTCCTGACTTTC. Its protein product is CASSLAAGSGANVLTF.

The rearrangement links TRBV2 to TRBJ2-7; possibly TRBD2 for D (6 bases). Germline values: CDR1 SNHLY, CDR2 FYNNEI. The ends were cut back, 6 bases at V and 3 bases at J, with 21 bases in the middle. This CDR3 spans 16 amino acids. The CDR3 reads CASSPGPWGDDYEQYV. CDR3 nucleotides: TGTGCCAGCAGCCCTGGGCCCTGGGGGGACGACTACGAGCAGTACGTC.

CDR3 in DNA: TGTGCCAGCAGTAGCTCCAGCGGGGTTTGGGATGGCTACACCTTC. The encoded protein is CASSSSSGVWDGYTF. This chain links TRBV6-5 with TRBJ1-2; D is ambiguous. Germline CDR1 reads MNHEY; CDR2 reads SVGAGI. The length of the CDR3 is 15 residues. V dropped 5 bases and J dropped 6 bases, with 19 bases sitting between them.

The chain couples TRBV5-6 to TRBJ1-2; no firm D call. From germline, CDR1 is SGHDT and CDR2 YYEEEE. V lost 1 base to trimming and J lost 8 bases, with 15 bases between them. This CDR3 contains 14 residues. CDR3 sequence: CASSLLVRREGYTF. The CDR3 DNA sequence: TGTGCCAGCAGCTTGCTCGTCCGGAGGGAAGGCTACACCTTC. The whole variable domain, filled in from reference TRBV5-6 and TRBJ1-2, reads DAGVTQSPTHLIKTRGQQVTLRCSPKSGHDTVSWYQQALGQGPQFIFQYYEEEERQRGNFPDRFSGHQFPNYSSELNVNALLLGDSALYLCASSLLVRREGYTFGSGTRLTVV.

CDR3 residues: CASNRDRGDSPLHF. The CDR3 DNA is TGTGCCAGCAACCGGGACAGGGGGGACTCACCCCTCCACTTT. The V and J genes are TRBV6-5 and TRBJ1-6; 11 nucleotides line up with TRBD1. Germline CDR1 is MNHEY and CDR2 is SVGAGI. Losses at the gene ends were 7 bases for V and 10 bases for J; bases not matched to a gene: 6. The CDR3 is 14 residues long.

The chain links TRBV13 to TRBJ2-1, with TRBD2 as a possible D gene (6 bases). The CDR3 contains 20 residues. Trimming removed 5 bases at V and 0 bases at J, with 26 bases between. Germline loops: CDR1 PRHDT, CDR2 FYEKMQ (reference sequence). The CDR3 DNA follows: TGTGCCAGCAGCCTAGCCCCCGGACTATTAGGAGGCTCCTCCTACAATGAGCAGTTCTTC. Amino acid sequence: CASSLAPGLLGGSSYNEQFF.

The chain joins TRBV3-1 (or the pseudogene TRBV3-2) to TRBJ2-2; weak D call: TRBD1 (7 bases). V lost 8 bases and J 8 bases, leaving 18 bases between the germline ends. This CDR3 has 14 amino acids. CDR1 and CDR2 (germline): LGHDT, YNNKEL (reference sequence). This CDR3 is CASQYRGGWGELFF. Here the CDR3 DNA reads TGTGCCAGCCAATACAGGGGAGGTTGGGGGGAGCTGTTTTTT.

This rearrangement joins TRBV14 to TRBJ1-4, with D perhaps matching TRBD1 (6 bases). Trimming pared 6 bases from V and 3 bases from J, leaving 11 bases between. Germline V CDR1 and CDR2: SGHDN, FVKESK. The CDR3 totals 14 residues. The CDR3 nucleotides read TGTGCCAGCAGTCACAGGGTCGCTAATGAAAAACTGTTTTTT. It yields the protein CASSHRVANEKLFF.